This T cell receptor beta chain was identified in a study of blood T cell repertoires in COVID-19 (TCRdb year 2020). For the wider study: Collaborator samples came from the United States, Italy and Spain and covered acute and convalescent phases of COVID-19. Subjects who had been exposed to COVID-19, were actively infected with it, or had recovered from it provided the deeply sampled blood TCRbeta repertoires that made up the dataset. Sample metadata almost always included a de-identified subject ID, COVID-19 status, age in years and sex. The samples were drawn from the first 160 participants of the ongoing ImmuneRACE study and from 1,200 or so subjects provided by 6 global collaborators. Where HLA class I and class II types were available, the types were taken from metadata supplied by the sample provider, not from assay-based typing. The material from the prospective study consisted of cDNA or gDNA derived from T cells, B-cell-depleted T cells, or PBMCs. The repertoires were released in a freely available public database intended as a resource for research on the immune response to SARS-CoV-2. Paper-wide results and their limitations: Clinical and demographic metadata were provided uncurated, with the amount varying by source and participant.

A word on this clone: Its binding antigen is unknown. No clone much larger than this one lies a single base away; base qualities are absent.

TCRbeta CDR3 regions were amplified from genomic DNA using the immunoSEQ Assay, a bias-controlled multiplex PCR. As for the original processing: Nucleated cell counts per sample were estimated from amplification of reference gene primers within the assay. To quantify the absolute abundance of each unique TCRbeta CDR3 rearrangement, sequence reads were collapsed and filtered. Productive Simpson clonality was computed per sample as the square root of Simpson's diversity index over productive rearrangements. TCRdb carries this immuneACCESS record with in-frame sequences only. Its versions omit some clonotypes, under half of them owing to an unresolved V gene in the studies checked, with the rest unexplained. Clonal size and the V and J genes are those of that table, whereas D and trimming came from the DNA. The sample table contains about 170,000 clones; only one count was recorded for about four fifths of them. The top ten clonotypes cover about 2.5% of the sample.

Trimming costs V 4 bases and J 8 bases, and their ends lie 16 bases apart. Including cysteine and phenylalanine, the CDR3 has 14 amino acids. The kept DNA is CDR3 alone, 42 bases in frame from the first base. Via the germline V gene, CDR1 is MGHRA and CDR2 YSYEKL. In Seattle, one collaborating source enrolled patients while the infection was active and tracked those patients longitudinally over the course of disease. The collaborating institutions used their own protocols to collect whole blood in K2EDTA tubes. For TCRbeta analysis, collaborators shipped samples as frozen whole blood, isolated PBMCs, or DNA extracted from either of those sample types.

The source is a woman older than 75 with COVID-19, enrolled during active disease. The chain couples TRBV4-1 to TRBJ2-3, with an unclear D gene assignment. The sequencing input was peripheral blood. The DNA sequence is TGCGCCAGCAGCCCAACACCGCCACAGTCTACGCAGTATTTT. Protein translation: CASSPTPPQSTQYF.